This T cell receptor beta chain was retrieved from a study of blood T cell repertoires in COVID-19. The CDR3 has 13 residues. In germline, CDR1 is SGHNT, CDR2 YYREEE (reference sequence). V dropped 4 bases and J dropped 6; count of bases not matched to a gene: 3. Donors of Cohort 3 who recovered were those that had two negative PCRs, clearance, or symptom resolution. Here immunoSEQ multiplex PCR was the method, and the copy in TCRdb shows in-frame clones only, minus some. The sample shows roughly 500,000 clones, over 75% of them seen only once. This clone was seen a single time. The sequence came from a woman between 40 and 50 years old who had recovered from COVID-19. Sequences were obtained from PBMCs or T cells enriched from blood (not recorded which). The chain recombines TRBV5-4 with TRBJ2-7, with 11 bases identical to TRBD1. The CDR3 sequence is CASSKDRGLEQYF. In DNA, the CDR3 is TGTGCCAGCAGCAAGGACAGGGGGCTCGAGCAGTACTTC.